The 21 T cell receptor beta chains presented below share a single source sample, sequenced in a study of PD-L1 blockade in urothelial cancer. The time point here: pretreatment peripheral blood. Data came from immunoSEQ multiplex PCR; TCRdb stores just in-frame clones and leaves some out. The table has about 50,000 clones, approximately 90% seen once. Specimen: PBMCs, collected around atezolizumab (anti-PD-L1) treatment. The receptors derive from a woman aged 55 to 70 with urothelial cancer.

The genes are TRBV9 and TRBJ2-1; 16 bases agree with TRBD2. V lost 2 bases, J lost 1 base, and 12 bases stayed unmatched. The germline gives CDR1 SGDLS, CDR2 YYNGEE. This CDR3 comprises 21 residues. CDR3 DNA sequence: TGTGCCAGCAGCGTCCTCCCCGGGACTAGCGGGAGGGCCGGATCCTACAATGAGCAGTTCTTC. Translating it yields CASSVLPGTSGRAGSYNEQFF. The complete variable domain, with remaining parts taken from reference TRBV9 and TRBJ2-1, reads DSGVTQTPKHLITATGQRVTLRCSPRSGDLSVYWYQQSLDQGLQFLIQYYNGEERAKGNILERFSAQQFPDLHSELNLSSLELGDSALYFCASSVLPGTSGRAGSYNEQFFGPGTRLTVL.

This sequence joins TRBV6-6 and TRBJ2-7; D may be TRBD1 (6 bases). The CDR3 runs 14 residues. V was shortened by 6 bases and J by 3 bases, with 15 bases between the two germline ends. CDR1 and CDR2 (germline): MNHNY, SVGAGI (reference sequence). The CDR3 reads CASRLPGVLYEQYF. The CDR3 nucleotides read TGTGCCAGCAGACTCCCAGGGGTCCTCTACGAGCAGTACTTC.

The DNA of the CDR3 is TGTGCCAGCTCACTCAGAGAGGGGGTAAGCTCCTACGAGCAGTACTTC. It translates to CASSLREGVSSYEQYF. The chain has TRBV18 and TRBJ2-7; possibly TRBD1 for D (6 bases). Trimming left V 4 bases short and J 0 bases short, with 16 bases between. There are 16 residues in the CDR3. Germline CDR1 KGHSH, CDR2 LQKENI.

This sequence joins TRBV4-1 and TRBJ1-1; perhaps TRBD1 as D (5 bases). V lost 0 bases, J lost 5 bases, and 16 bases lay in between. Germline CDR1 MGHRA, CDR2 YSYEKL. The CDR3 covers 16 residues. CDR3 DNA sequence: TGCGCCAGCAGCCAAGATCAGGGTTTGGTTGAAACTGAAGCTTTCTTT. Amino acids: CASSQDQGLVETEAFF.

This chain joins TRBV18 and TRBJ1-3, with 9 nucleotides matching TRBD1. This CDR3 is 17 amino acids long. After removal of 4 bases from V and 0 bases from J, the junction contained 7 bases not matched to a gene. Germline assignment: CDR1 KGHSH and CDR2 LQKENI. CDR3 amino acids: CASSRDRAINSGNTIYF. In DNA form, the CDR3 reads TGTGCCAGCTCACGGGACAGGGCCATAAACTCTGGAAACACCATATATTTT.

The CDR3 sequence is CASSPGGGLYGYTF. DNA for the CDR3: TGTGCCAGCAGTCCCGGGGGAGGGCTCTATGGCTACACCTTC. The chain employs TRBV28 and TRBJ1-2; D perhaps matches TRBD1 (5 bases). Per germline, CDR1 MDHEN and CDR2 SYDVKM. This CDR3 comprises 14 residues. Trimming took off 5 bases at V and 4 bases at J, with 14 bases between the two ends.

This clone was detected only once. V is TRBV9 and J is TRBJ2-1, with D possibly matching TRBD2 (6 bases). CDR3 length: 15 amino acids. The germline gives CDR1 SGDLS, CDR2 YYNGEE. The germline V and J ends were trimmed by 0 bases and 4 bases, with 11 bases remaining between them. The DNA of the CDR3 is TGTGCCAGCAGCGTAGAGGAGGGCCGTTACAATGAGCAGTTCTTC. Translating it yields CASSVEEGRYNEQFF.

The chain is built from TRBV7-8 and TRBJ2-1, with a weak D call TRBD2 (6 bases). The CDR3 spans 16 residues. With 0 bases removed from V and 2 bases from J, the gap between germline ends came to 11 bases. Germline assignment: CDR1 SGHVS and CDR2 FQNEAQ. CDR3 DNA sequence: TGTGCCAGCAGCTTAGCGGTGGGAGGAGCCTACAATGAGCAGTTCTTC. Amino acids: CASSLAVGGAYNEQFF.

The V and J genes are TRBV7-2 and TRBJ2-7; 10 bases map to TRBD2. V shed 4 bases and J 11 bases; nucleotides not matched to a gene: 8. Germline V gene lookup returns CDR1 SGHTA and CDR2 FQGNSA. The CDR3 consists of 13 residues. CDR3 DNA: TGTGCCAGCAGCTCGACCGGGACTAGCGTTAAGTACTTC. Amino acid sequence: CASSSTGTSVKYF.

This clone was detected once. V gene TRBV28 combines with J gene TRBJ1-4; no clear D. Per the germline V gene, CDR1 is MDHEN and CDR2 is SYDVKM. The length of the CDR3 is 14 residues. Trimming removed 5 bases at V and 7 bases at J, with 14 bases between. For the CDR3, the DNA is TGTGCCAGCAGTCATCCGGGAGGCCGTGAAAAACTGTTTTTT. It codes for CASSHPGGREKLFF.

This clone was counted once. The V call is TRBV10-3, the J call TRBJ2-5, with 9 nucleotides matching TRBD2. The CDR3 runs 13 residues. Trimming removed 8 bases from V and 5 bases from J; junction bases left unmatched: 6. Germline CDR1 reads ENHRY; CDR2 reads SYGVKD. The CDR3 reads CAIRRRGGETQYF. The CDR3 DNA follows: TGTGCCATCCGACGGCGGGGGGGGGAGACCCAGTACTTC.

The rearrangement joins TRBV29-1 to TRBJ2-1, with 8 bases matching TRBD2. Trimming took 0 bases from V and 2 from J; bases not matched to a gene: 12. CDR1 and CDR2 (germline): SQVTM, ANQGSEA. The CDR3 runs to 18 residues. CDR3 nucleotide sequence: TGCAGCGTTGAAGATCTCCATGGGAGTAGCGGGACCTACAATGAGCAGTTCTTC. It specifies CSVEDLHGSSGTYNEQFF.

The chain employs TRBV2 and TRBJ2-1; D may be TRBD2 (6 bases). V lost 5 bases and J lost 7, with 15 bases in between. This CDR3 comprises 14 residues. Per germline, CDR1 SNHLY and CDR2 FYNNEI. The CDR3 DNA is TGTGCCAGCAGTACTTCCGGGAGCGTAAATGAGCAGTTCTTC. Its translation: CASSTSGSVNEQFF.

V is TRBV5-5 and J is TRBJ2-5; no clear D gene. CDR1 is SGHKS and CDR2 is YYEKEE in the germline V gene (reference sequence). The CDR3 is 13 residues long. V lost 3 bases to trimming and J lost 2 bases, with 8 bases between them. The CDR3: CASSSTPQETQYF. CDR3 coding DNA: TGTGCCAGCAGCTCAACACCGCAAGAGACCCAGTACTTC.

J is TRBJ2-7 and V is TRBV7-9; the D gene is possibly TRBD2 (7 bases). CDR3 length: 14 amino acids. Trimming cost V 4 bases and J 6 bases, with 16 bases left between them. Germline lookup yields CDR1 SEHNR and CDR2 FQNEAQ (reference sequence). For the CDR3, the DNA is TGTGCCAGCAGCTGGGGGGGCCCAACTGCCGAGCAGTACTTC. It encodes CASSWGGPTAEQYF. Combining the CDR3 with reference TRBV7-9 and TRBJ2-7 gives the whole variable domain DTGVSQNPRHKITKRGQNVTFRCDPISEHNRLYWYRQTLGQGPEFLTYFQNEAQLEKSRLLSDRFSAERPKGSFSTLEIQRTEQGDSAMYLCASSWGGPTAEQYFGPGTRLTVT.

V and J are TRBV5-1 and TRBJ1-4, with D maybe TRBD1 (5 bases). This CDR3 is 16 amino acids long. V lost 0 bases and J 5 bases, leaving 14 bases between the germline ends. Germline CDR1 SGHRS, CDR2 YFSETQ. The DNA of the CDR3 is TGCGCCAGCAGCTTGGCTACGGGCGGGGGGAATGAAAAACTGTTTTTT. Its protein product is CASSLATGGGNEKLFF.

The rearrangement uses TRBV7-2 and TRBJ2-3; weak D call: TRBD2 (5 bases). The V and J ends lost 5 bases and 6 bases respectively, with 18 bases between them. The CDR3 loop spans 15 amino acids. The germline gives CDR1 SGHTA, CDR2 FQGNSA. CDR3 in amino acids: CASSRPDSASDTQYF. CDR3 DNA: TGTGCCAGCAGCCGTCCGGACTCTGCTTCCGATACGCAGTATTTT.

The chain recombines TRBV28 with TRBJ2-2; 10 bases line up with TRBD2. The trim removed 7 bases at V and 6 bases at J, leaving 5 bases unmatched. This CDR3 spans 14 amino acids. Germline V gene lookup returns CDR1 MDHEN and CDR2 SYDVKM. The CDR3 loop reads CASKGLASSGELFF. The CDR3 nucleotides are TGTGCCAGCAAGGGACTAGCGTCATCCGGGGAGCTGTTTTTT.

V is TRBV28 and J is TRBJ2-5, with TRBD2 matching 15 bases. The CDR3 is made up of 16 amino acids. J was trimmed by 5 bases and V by 6 bases; bases with no gene match: 7. CDR1 is MDHEN, CDR2 SYDVKM, per germline. The CDR3 nucleotides read TGTGCCAGCAGCCGGGGACTAGCGGGAGGTGTGGAGACCCAGTACTTC. Its translation: CASSRGLAGGVETQYF.

This chain connects TRBV7-8 to TRBJ2-7; D possibly corresponds to TRBD2 (5 bases). CDR3 length: 15 residues. Germline V gene data show CDR1 as SGHVS and CDR2 as FQNEAQ. Trimming took off 5 bases at V and 1 base at J, with 15 bases between the two ends. The CDR3 protein is CASSQSAGVSYEQYF. Here the CDR3 DNA reads TGTGCCAGCAGCCAATCGGCCGGGGTATCCTACGAGCAGTACTTC.

The chain recombines TRBV21-1 with TRBJ1-2; the table assigns TRBD1, which was not confirmed against the DNA. TRBV21-1 is a documented pseudogene. The CDR3 runs to 15 residues. CDR3: CASSKEGRDRIGYTF. The CDR3 coding sequence is TGTGCCAGCAGCAAAGAGGGAAGGGACAGGATTGGCTACACCTTC.